This T cell receptor beta chain was sequenced in a study of blood T cells in healthy people across ages. With a J-beta primer mix and a sample-barcoded 5' primer, a second PCR ran about 7 to 11 cycles. One entry per CDR3 protein results from TCRdb running MiXCR on the 5' RACE reads. The sample contains fewer than 2,000,000 distinct CDR3 sequences, approximately 40% of which appear only once. The germline V gene encodes CDR1 SGHTA and CDR2 FQGNSA. The junction had 10 bases not matched to a gene; V was cut back by 10 bases and J by 0 bases. CDR3 length equals 15 residues. Sample: blood. The sequence derives from a human donor in good health. The chain recombines TRBV7-2 with TRBJ1-2; 8 nucleotides match TRBD1. This CDR3 is CANSPGQGSNYGYTF. Written as DNA, the CDR3 is TGTGCCAACAGTCCCGGACAGGGCTCTAACTATGGCTACACCTTC.